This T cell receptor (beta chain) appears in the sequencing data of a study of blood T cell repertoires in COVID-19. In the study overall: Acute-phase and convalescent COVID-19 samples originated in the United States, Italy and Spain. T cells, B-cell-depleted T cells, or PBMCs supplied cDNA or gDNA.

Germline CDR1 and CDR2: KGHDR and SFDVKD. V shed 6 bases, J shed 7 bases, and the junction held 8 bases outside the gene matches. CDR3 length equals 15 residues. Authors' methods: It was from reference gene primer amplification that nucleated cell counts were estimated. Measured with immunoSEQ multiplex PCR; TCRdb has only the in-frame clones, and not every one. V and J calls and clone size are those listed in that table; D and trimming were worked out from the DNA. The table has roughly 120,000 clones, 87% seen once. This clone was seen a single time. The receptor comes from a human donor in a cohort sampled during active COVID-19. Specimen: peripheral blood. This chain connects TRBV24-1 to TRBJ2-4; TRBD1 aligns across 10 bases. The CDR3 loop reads CATSSAGTGANIQYF. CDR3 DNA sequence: TGTGCCACCAGTTCAGCCGGGACAGGGGCGAACATTCAGTACTTC.